The 9 T cell receptor beta chains reported below all come from one sample, sequenced in a study of CD8+CD57+ T cells in acquired aplastic anemia. Genomic DNA was employed as the template in profiling TCR beta VDJ and CDR3. TCRdb ran MiXCR on the reads and lists one entry per CDR3 protein. This sample has about 210,000 distinct CDR3 sequences; under 65% occur once, and the top ten carry about 29%. Input material: sorted CD4+, CD8+, or CD8+CD57+ T cells (not recorded which) from PBMCs. The receptor source for this set is a human donor in good health.

The chain combines TRBV10-3 with TRBJ2-7, with D maybe TRBD1 (5 bases). Germline V gives CDR1 ENHRY, CDR2 SYGVKD. Trimming removed 4 bases at V and 4 bases at J, with 14 bases between. This CDR3 has 14 amino acids. The CDR3 is CAISGGFPPYEQYF. CDR3 DNA sequence: TGTGCCATCAGTGGGGGCTTCCCCCCATACGAGCAGTACTTC.

The chain couples TRBV20-1 to TRBJ2-1; TRBD2 aligns across 7 bases. This CDR3 contains 15 residues. The V segment lost 0 bases and the J segment 8 bases; nucleotides outside the gene matches: 10. The germline CDR1 and CDR2 sequences are DFQATT and SNEGSKA (reference sequence). The CDR3 nucleotides read TGCAGTGCTAGAGATTGGGCGGGGGAGTACGATGAGCAGTTCTTC. This sequence encodes CSARDWAGEYDEQFF.

The genes are TRBV9 and TRBJ1-1; D gene unclear. The CDR3 extends over 12 amino acids. CDR1 and CDR2 from the germline V gene are SGDLS and YYNGEE. V lost 4 bases, J lost 1 base, and 5 bases lay in between. CDR3: CASSRRNTEAFF. The DNA for the CDR3 is TGTGCCAGCAGCCGCCGGAACACTGAAGCTTTCTTT.

In nucleotides, the CDR3 is TGTGCCAGCCCAGCGGGATCCTCTATTTACGAGCAGTACTTC. It yields the protein CASPAGSSIYEQYF. V and J are TRBV12-3 or TRBV12-4 and TRBJ2-7, with 7 bases fitting TRBD2. J was trimmed by 4 bases and V by 8 bases; bases with no gene match: 11. The CDR3 consists of 14 residues.

There are many counts of this clonotype. The genes are TRBV7-9 and TRBJ1-1; D gene unclear. Germline-derived CDR1 and CDR2 are SEHNR and FQNEAQ (reference sequence). The CDR3 totals 13 residues. The V gene lost 1 base and the J gene lost 7 bases, with 10 bases spanning the gap. CDR3: CASSLGQYGEAFF. CDR3 DNA sequence: TGTGCCAGCAGCTTAGGGCAATACGGTGAAGCTTTCTTT.

This chain uses TRBV10-2 with TRBJ1-2, with D perhaps matching TRBD1 (6 bases). From germline, CDR1 is WSHSY and CDR2 SAAADI. V gave up 1 base and J gave up 4 bases, with 16 bases separating them. There are 16 residues in the CDR3. Here the CDR3 reads CASSEYRDGGGYGYTF. CDR3 nucleotides: TGCGCCAGCAGTGAGTATCGCGACGGGGGCGGCTATGGCTACACCTTC.

As for this clonotype: An end of the junction differs from the germline gene, which may be a read error. The J gene is TRBJ2-5, the V gene TRBV20-1; D may match TRBD1 or TRBD2 (6 bases each). Germline V CDR1 and CDR2: DFQATT, SNEGSKA (reference sequence). This CDR3 contains 14 residues. The CDR3 region is CSARPGAVLETQCF. CDR3 bases: TGCAGTGCGAGACCGGGGGCGGTTTTGGAGACCCAGTGCTTC.

This clonotype came up once. The rearrangement uses TRBV10-3 and TRBJ2-5, with D possibly TRBD2 on 5 matching bases. The CDR3 has 14 amino acids. V lost 6 bases, J lost 4 bases, and 15 bases lay in between. CDR1 and CDR2 from the germline V gene are ENHRY and SYGVKD. The CDR3 loop is CAIRGIIGGETQYF. The CDR3, as DNA: TGTGCCATCAGGGGTATCATTGGAGGAGAGACCCAGTACTTC.

On this clonotype itself: One end of the junction fails to match germline, which may point to a read error. This chain links TRBV9 with TRBJ1-1; no definite D call. Germline V CDR1 and CDR2: SGDLS, YYNGEE. This CDR3 is built from 15 residues. The CDR3 loop reads CASSGFSDGNTEAFF. CDR3 in DNA: TGTGCCAGCAGCGGCTTCAGTGACGGTAACACTGAGGCTTTCTTT. Variable domain in full (rest from reference TRBV9 and TRBJ1-1): DSGVTQTPKHLITATGQRVTLRCSPRSGDLSVYWYQQSLDQGLQFLIQYYNGEERAKGNILERFSAQQFPDLHSELNLSSLELGDSALYFCASSGFSDGNTEAFFGQGTRLTVV.